The 28 T cell receptor beta chains below come from one sample, sequenced in a study of cytomegalovirus exposure and HLA in healthy donors. Both 60 Vbeta primers and 13 Jbeta primers went into the PCR. The assay was immunoSEQ multiplex PCR, and TCRdb's table has in-frame clones only and misses some. The table lists roughly 150,000 clones, approximately 81% of them singletons. The specimen was PBMCs. All receptors come from a boy under 10 years old in good health and CMV-seronegative.

The chain employs TRBV9 and TRBJ2-7; possibly TRBD2 for D (5 bases). Germline lookup yields CDR1 SGDLS and CDR2 YYNGEE. V lost 0 bases and J 1 base, leaving 8 bases between the germline ends. This CDR3 has 14 residues. The CDR3 loop reads CASSVDGVSYEQYF. The CDR3 DNA follows: TGTGCCAGCAGCGTAGACGGGGTTTCCTACGAGCAGTACTTC.

This clone was recorded once. The chain is built from TRBV5-1 and TRBJ2-2, with D maybe TRBD2 (6 bases). Trimming shortened V by 0 bases and J by 6 bases, and 12 bases separated the two germline ends. The CDR3 runs to 15 residues. Germline V gene lookup returns CDR1 SGHRS and CDR2 YFSETQ. The CDR3 sequence is CASSLGEGGAGELFF. CDR3 sequence (DNA): TGCGCCAGCAGCTTGGGAGAGGGAGGTGCCGGGGAGCTGTTTTTT.

This clone was observed a few times. The chain has TRBV9 and TRBJ2-1, with D perhaps matching TRBD1 (7 bases). The CDR3 spans 16 residues. Trimming removed 2 bases at V and 2 bases at J, with 14 bases between. Germline assignment: CDR1 SGDLS and CDR2 YYNGEE. The CDR3 DNA reads TGTGCCAGCAGCGTCGGGGGACAGAGGCCCTACAATGAGCAGTTCTTC. It is translated as CASSVGGQRPYNEQFF.

This chain uses TRBV7-3 with TRBJ2-2; TRBD1 is a possible D gene (5 bases). The V end lost 0 bases, the J end lost 6 bases, and 11 bases lay between the germline ends. The germline V gene has CDR1 SGHTA and CDR2 FQGTGA. The length of the CDR3 is 15 residues. As DNA, the CDR3 is TGTGCCAGCAGCTTAACGAAAGGGGTCTCCGGGGAGCTGTTTTTT. Translated, it gives CASSLTKGVSGELFF.

This clone was found once. The chain employs TRBV2 and TRBJ2-7; D is perhaps TRBD2 (5 bases). This CDR3 comprises 16 residues. CDR1 is SNHLY and CDR2 is FYNNEI in the germline V gene. V was shortened by 0 bases and J by 0 bases, with 12 bases between the two germline ends. The CDR3 spells CASSEALRADSYEQYF. In DNA form, the CDR3 reads TGTGCCAGCAGTGAAGCGCTGAGAGCGGACTCCTACGAGCAGTACTTC. The whole variable domain, remainder taken from reference TRBV2 and TRBJ2-7, is EPEVTQTPSHQVTQMGQEVILRCVPISNHLYFYWYRQILGQKVEFLVSFYNNEISEKSEIFDDQFSVERPDGSNFTLKIRSTKLEDSAMYFCASSEALRADSYEQYFGPGTRLTVT.

V gene TRBV27 combines with J gene TRBJ1-3; D is perhaps TRBD1 (6 bases). CDR3 size: 20 residues. V shed 8 bases and J shed 0 bases, with 29 bases lying between them. Germline values: CDR1 MNHEY, CDR2 SMNVEV (reference sequence). The chain's CDR3 is CASATFSKATGNPSGNTIYF. The CDR3 bases are TGTGCCAGCGCTACTTTCTCCAAAGCCACAGGGAACCCCTCTGGAAACACCATATATTTT.

In its sample, this clone was seen a few times. The V call is TRBV10-2, the J call TRBJ1-1; D might be TRBD1 (5 bases). Germline assignment: CDR1 WSHSY and CDR2 SAAADI. This CDR3 has 11 amino acids. V lost 7 bases to trimming and J lost 4 bases, with 7 bases between them. DNA of the CDR3: TGCGCCAGCACCCAGGGCACTGAAGCTTTCTTT. Translation: CASTQGTEAFF.

The rearrangement joins TRBV14 to TRBJ2-3; possibly TRBD1 for D (6 bases). The CDR3 extends over 13 amino acids. Germline assignment: CDR1 SGHDN and CDR2 FVKESK. V lost 4 bases to trimming and J lost 3 bases, with 8 bases between them. The CDR3 region has the DNA TGTGCCAGCAGCCGCAGGGGTACAGATACGCAGTATTTT. Its translation: CASSRRGTDTQYF.

This sequence joins TRBV13 and TRBJ1-2; D gene uncertain. V was shortened by 5 bases and J by 5 bases, with 9 bases between the two germline ends. The CDR3 length is 12 residues. Germline values: CDR1 PRHDT, CDR2 FYEKMQ (reference sequence). The CDR3 region has the DNA TGTGCCAGCAGCGTAGCCCTTTATGGCTACACCTTC. As protein: CASSVALYGYTF.

This chain joins TRBV11-3 and TRBJ2-5; a possible D gene is TRBD2 (6 bases). The CDR3 has 15 residues. Trimming removed 1 base from V and 1 base from J, with 10 bases in between. Germline CDR1 is SGHNT and CDR2 is YENEEA. Here the CDR3 reads CASSLGGGAQETQYF. The CDR3 coding sequence is TGTGCCAGCAGCTTAGGAGGAGGGGCCCAAGAGACCCAGTACTTC. The full variable domain, in which reference TRBV11-3 and TRBJ2-5 provide the parts outside the CDR3, is EAGVVQSPRYKIIEKKQPVAFWCNPISGHNTLYWYLQNLGQGPELLIRYENEEAVDDSQLPKDRFSAERLKGVDSTLKIQPAELGDSAVYLCASSLGGGAQETQYFGPGTRLLVL.

The genes are TRBV10-3 and TRBJ2-5, with 13 bases identical to TRBD2. Germline V gene sequence: CDR1 ENHRY, CDR2 SYGVKD. The V and J ends lost 2 bases and 4 bases, in that order; junction bases with no gene match: 7. The CDR3 consists of 17 residues. CDR3 sequence reads: CAISEPRTSGSRETQYF. CDR3 bases: TGTGCCATCAGTGAGCCGAGGACTAGCGGGAGTCGAGAGACCCAGTACTTC.

This clone showed up just once. The chain employs TRBV2 and TRBJ1-5; TRBD1 matches at 7 bases. J was trimmed by 4 bases and V by 3 bases; bases with no gene match: 6. Germline-derived CDR1 and CDR2 are SNHLY and FYNNEI. The CDR3 runs 15 residues. The CDR3 DNA follows: TGTGCCAGCAGTGATAGGGGGCCGGGGAATCAGCCCCAGCATTTT. Translated: CASSDRGPGNQPQHF.

The chain carries TRBV27 and TRBJ2-5, with 9 bases that match TRBD1. From germline, CDR1 is MNHEY and CDR2 SMNVEV (reference sequence). V was pared by 4 bases and J by 5 bases, with 5 bases of the junction left unmatched. This CDR3 has 14 amino acids. The CDR3 sequence: CASSSDRGSETQYF. CDR3 nucleotides: TGTGCCAGCAGTTCGGACAGGGGTTCCGAGACCCAGTACTTC.

Regarding this clone: One end of the junction does not line up with germline, which may come from a read error. V gene TRBV7-3 combines with J gene TRBJ1-1; 7 bases map to TRBD1. This CDR3 spans 14 amino acids. Germline V gives CDR1 SGHTA, CDR2 FQGTGA. The CDR3 is CVSSLFQGDTEAFF. In DNA form, the CDR3 reads TGTGTCAGCAGCTTATTTCAGGGGGACACTGAAGCTTTCTTT.

This clone was observed a single time. For the CDR3, the DNA is TGCGCCAGCAGCCCACAGGACCTGAACACTGAAGCTTTCTTT. This codes for CASSPQDLNTEAFF. V usage is TRBV4-1 and J usage is TRBJ1-1; TRBD1 might be the D (5 bases). Germline V gives CDR1 MGHRA, CDR2 YSYEKL. The CDR3 is 14 residues long. V was pared by 4 bases and J by 0 bases, with 9 bases between.

This clone was picked up one time. This rearrangement joins TRBV5-1 to TRBJ1-2; D is undetermined. The CDR3 is made up of 13 amino acids. Per the germline V gene, CDR1 is SGHRS and CDR2 is YFSETQ. V dropped 4 bases and J dropped 3 bases, with 10 bases sitting between them. CDR3: CASSPDYDYGYTF. In DNA, the CDR3 is TGCGCCAGCAGCCCCGACTACGACTATGGCTACACCTTC. The full variable domain, in which reference TRBV5-1 and TRBJ1-2 provide the parts outside the CDR3, is KAGVTQTPRYLIKTRGQQVTLSCSPISGHRSVSWYQQTPGQGLQFLFEYFSETQRNKGNFPGRFSGRQFSNSRSEMNVSTLELGDSALYLCASSPDYDYGYTFGSGTRLTVV.

The rearrangement joins TRBV7-3 to TRBJ2-3; maybe TRBD2 (6 bases). Germline lookup yields CDR1 SGHTA and CDR2 FQGTGA. The CDR3 runs 13 residues. The V and J ends lost 8 bases and 6 bases respectively, with 15 bases between them. The CDR3 loop is CASGTSLSDTQYF. The DNA for the CDR3 is TGTGCCAGCGGCACTAGCCTCTCGGATACGCAGTATTTT.

The chain is built from TRBV6-1 and TRBJ1-1, with D unclear. Trimming left V 7 bases short and J 3 bases short, with 9 bases between. Germline CDR1 is MNHNS and CDR2 is SASEGT. This CDR3 is built from 12 residues. CDR3 sequence (DNA): TGTGCCAGCATTCGCCAGGACACTGAAGCTTTCTTT. Translating it yields CASIRQDTEAFF.

V usage is TRBV9 and J usage is TRBJ2-7; no reliable D call. Germline V gene data show CDR1 as SGDLS and CDR2 as YYNGEE. The CDR3 totals 13 residues. The V gene lost 0 bases and the J gene lost 5 bases, with 9 bases spanning the gap. CDR3 sequence (DNA): TGTGCCAGCAGCGTAGACGAGCCCCACGAGCAGTACTTC. Protein product: CASSVDEPHEQYF.

The V and J genes are TRBV6-5 and TRBJ2-7; 7 bases map to TRBD1. Germline V gene sequence: CDR1 MNHEY, CDR2 SVGAGI. V shed 6 bases and J 5 bases; nucleotides not matched to a gene: 13. The CDR3 loop spans 15 amino acids. The DNA for the CDR3 is TGTGCCAGCAGCCGGGACAGCCGGGCTGTGGACGAGCAGTACTTC. The encoded protein is CASSRDSRAVDEQYF.

The chain uses TRBV4-1 and TRBJ2-7, with TRBD2 matching 10 bases. The germline V gene has CDR1 MGHRA and CDR2 YSYEKL. The V segment lost 5 bases and the J segment 0 bases; nucleotides outside the gene matches: 10. The CDR3 spans 17 residues. The CDR3 DNA sequence: TGCGCCAGCAGCGCCCGACTAGCGGGCGAGAGCTCCTACGAGCAGTACTTC. Its protein is CASSARLAGESSYEQYF.

The CDR3, as DNA: TGTGCCAGCAGCAGGGGACTAGCGGTGGAGGAGACCCAGTACTTC. Translation gives CASSRGLAVEETQYF. The chain uses TRBV5-6 and TRBJ2-5, with TRBD2 matching 11 bases. This CDR3 has 15 amino acids. J was trimmed by 5 bases and V by 4 bases; bases with no gene match: 7. Germline V CDR1 and CDR2: SGHDT, YYEEEE.

The V and J genes are TRBV11-3 and TRBJ2-7; D is perhaps TRBD1 (6 bases). The V end was cut by 4 bases, the J end by 0 bases, with 13 bases between. Germline V gene sequence: CDR1 SGHNT, CDR2 YENEEA. The length of the CDR3 is 15 residues. The CDR3 sequence: CASSWTVMTSYEQYF. The CDR3, as DNA: TGTGCCAGCAGCTGGACAGTGATGACCTCCTACGAGCAGTACTTC.

This clone was detected once. The chain employs TRBV15 and TRBJ1-2, with D possibly being TRBD1 (5 bases). V lost 3 bases, J lost 0 bases, and 5 bases lay in between. Per the germline V gene, CDR1 is LNHNV and CDR2 is YYDKDF (reference sequence). The CDR3 covers 13 residues. The CDR3 loop is CATSRDTNYGYTF. The CDR3 coding sequence is TGTGCCACCAGCAGGGACACTAACTATGGCTACACCTTC.

The CDR3 sequence: CASSGTTDSYNEQFF. The DNA for the CDR3 is TGTGCCAGCAGCGGGACAACAGACTCCTACAATGAGCAGTTCTTC. The chain couples TRBV6-4 to TRBJ2-1; D is perhaps TRBD1 (6 bases). With 6 bases removed from V and 0 bases from J, the gap between germline ends came to 12 bases. The CDR3 is 15 residues long. Germline CDR1 is MRHNA and CDR2 is SNTAGT.

The chain is built from TRBV19 and TRBJ2-7, with D perhaps matching TRBD1 (5 bases). V dropped 3 bases and J dropped 0 bases, with 12 bases sitting between them. Germline CDR1 LNHDA, CDR2 SQIVND (reference sequence). The CDR3 runs to 15 residues. The CDR3 protein is CASSMGQSRSYEQYF. The CDR3, as DNA: TGTGCCAGTAGTATGGGGCAGTCCCGCTCCTACGAGCAGTACTTC.

This clone appeared once. The chain joins TRBV29-1 to TRBJ1-2, with 7 bases fitting TRBD1. Trimming took 4 bases from V and 2 from J; bases not matched to a gene: 10. This CDR3 contains 15 residues. The V gene's germline CDR1 is SQVTM and CDR2 ANQGSEA. The CDR3 protein is CSVGLDRLENYGYTF. CDR3 DNA: TGCAGCGTTGGGTTGGACAGGCTAGAGAACTATGGCTACACCTTC.

The genes are TRBV18 and TRBJ1-2; D gene unclear. The CDR3 runs 15 residues. The V end lost 4 bases, the J end lost 3 bases, and 15 bases lay between the germline ends. Germline V lookup: CDR1 KGHSH, CDR2 LQKENI. The CDR3: CASSQGPIGDYGYTF. The CDR3 nucleotides read TGTGCCAGCTCACAGGGCCCAATCGGGGACTATGGCTACACCTTC.